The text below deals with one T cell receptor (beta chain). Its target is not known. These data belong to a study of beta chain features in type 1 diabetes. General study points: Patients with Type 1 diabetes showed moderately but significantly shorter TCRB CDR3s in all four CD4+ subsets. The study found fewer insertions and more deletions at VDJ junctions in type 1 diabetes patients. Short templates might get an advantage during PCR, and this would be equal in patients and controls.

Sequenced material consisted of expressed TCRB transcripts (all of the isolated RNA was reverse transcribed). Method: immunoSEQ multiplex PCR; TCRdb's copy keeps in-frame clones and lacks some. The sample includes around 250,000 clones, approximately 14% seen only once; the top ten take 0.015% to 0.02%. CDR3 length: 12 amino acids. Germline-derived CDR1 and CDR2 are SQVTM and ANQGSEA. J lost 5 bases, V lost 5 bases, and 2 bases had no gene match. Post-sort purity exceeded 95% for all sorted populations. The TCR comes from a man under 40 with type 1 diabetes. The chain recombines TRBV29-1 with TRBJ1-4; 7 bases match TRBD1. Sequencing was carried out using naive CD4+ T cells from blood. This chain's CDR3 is CSVQGGNEKLFF. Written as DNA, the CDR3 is TGCAGCGTTCAGGGGGGAAATGAAAAACTGTTTTTT.